What follows is one T cell receptor beta chain and its context. This clone has only one observation. Its antigen is still unknown. One base away there is no much larger clone; base qualities are not given. This sample was included in a study of T cell changes during pregnancy in multiple sclerosis (dated by TCRdb to between 2019 and 2020). Background for the entire study: Changes in the T cell repertoire over the course of pregnancy were examined in this study in women with multiple sclerosis.

Library generation was performed with the immunoSEQ multiplex PCR assay. In TCRdb, the immuneACCESS table is reduced to in-frame sequences with V and J assigned. These tables do not hold every clone; where another copy was compared, an unresolved V gene accounts for under half, and the others remain unexplained. The sample records some 41,000 clones, about nine tenths of which are singletons. The ten most abundant clones make up over 1% of the sample. V loses 1 base of germline sequence and J loses 5 bases, and the interval between the two ends is 12 bases. Reading from cysteine to phenylalanine, the CDR3 counts 15 amino acids. Only CDR3 DNA remains: 45 bases, in frame from the first base. CDR1 SEHNR and CDR2 FQNEAQ are derived from the germline V gene (reference sequence).

The sequencing here drew on CD4+ T cells from peripheral blood mononuclear cells, taken after pregnancy. The chain is made from TRBV7-9 and TRBJ1-3; the D gene is not confidently resolved. The TCR sequence derives from a female donor with multiple sclerosis, enrolled in a pregnancy study. The CDR3 reads as follows: CASSLGGQKRNTIYF. The nucleotides read TGTGCCAGCAGCTTAGGTGGGCAGAAAAGAAACACCATATATTTT.